One sample yielded the 26 T cell receptor beta chains listed below, sequenced in a study of a mutant IDH1 vaccine in newly diagnosed glioma. As to time point: week 35, safety follow-up. A 20-mer mutant IDH1 peptide at 300 ug was injected subcutaneously with topical imiquimod. No antigens are known for them. Clones were read by immunoSEQ multiplex PCR, and TCRdb kept only the in-frame ones, dropping some. The data show around 45,000 clones, 88% seen once. The material sequenced was PBMCs, taken from a glioma patient whose treatment included an IDH1 peptide vaccine. The receptor source for this set is a woman between 40 and 50 years old with glioma.

The chain is built from TRBV6-5 and TRBJ2-7, with 8 bases that match TRBD2. Trimming took 2 bases from V and 1 from J; bases not matched to a gene: 4. Germline V gene sequence: CDR1 MNHEY, CDR2 SVGAGI. The CDR3 length is 15 residues. CDR3 bases: TGTGCCAGCAGTTACCCCAGCGGGGGTTCCTACGAGCAGTACTTC. This sequence encodes CASSYPSGGSYEQYF.

V and J are TRBV4-1 and TRBJ2-7; 15 bases agree with TRBD2. The germline CDR1 and CDR2 sequences are MGHRA and YSYEKL. There are 17 residues in the CDR3. V lost 1 base to trimming and J lost 4 bases; unmatched junction nucleotides: 5. The CDR3 DNA follows: TGCGCCAGCAGCCAAGCTACAGGGACTAGCGGGAGGTACGAGCAGTACTTC. Residues: CASSQATGTSGRYEQYF.

The chain couples TRBV19 to TRBJ1-1; no firm D call. This CDR3 spans 11 amino acids. V dropped 6 bases and J dropped 5 bases, with 7 bases sitting between them. CDR1 and CDR2 (germline): LNHDA, SQIVND (reference sequence). In nucleotides, the CDR3 is TGTGCCAGTAGGGCGGCGACTGAAGCTTTCTTT. Protein: CASRAATEAFF.

The V call is TRBV2, the J call TRBJ2-3; 8 nucleotides match TRBD2. CDR1 SNHLY and CDR2 FYNNEI come from the germline V gene. V was clipped by 2 bases and J by 4 bases; unmatched bases: 2. This CDR3 has 14 residues. CDR3 nucleotides: TGTGCCAGCAGTGAACGGCGGGGGGCAGATACGCAGTATTTT. Its protein product is CASSERRGADTQYF.

The chain recombines TRBV27 with TRBJ2-1; D gene ambiguous. The CDR3 runs 13 residues. V lost 5 bases, J lost 10 bases, and 15 bases lay in between. In germline, CDR1 is MNHEY, CDR2 SMNVEV (reference sequence). CDR3 DNA: TGTGCCAGCAGTCCCCTTCATCAAGCCGAGCAGTTCTTC. This gives the protein CASSPLHQAEQFF.

As to this clone: The same CDR3 arises from other DNA sequences in this sample as well. The chain recombines TRBV5-4 with TRBJ2-3; 7 positions match TRBD2. The CDR3 runs 15 residues. V shed 0 bases, J shed 0 bases, and the junction held 1 base outside the gene matches. In germline, CDR1 is SGHNT, CDR2 YYREEE (reference sequence). The CDR3, as DNA: TGTGCCAGCAGCTTGGCCGGGGGGAGCACAGATACGCAGTATTTT. Protein: CASSLAGGSTDTQYF.

The chain links TRBV6-5 to TRBJ2-7, with 9 bases lining up with TRBD2. The V gene's germline CDR1 is MNHEY and CDR2 SVGAGI. This CDR3 comprises 16 residues. The junction had 8 bases not matched to a gene; V was cut back by 0 bases and J by 5 bases. The CDR3 loop is CASSYSLASGNNEQYF. CDR3 DNA: TGTGCCAGCAGTTACTCCCTGGCTAGCGGGAATAACGAGCAGTACTTC.

The chain combines TRBV10-2 with TRBJ2-1; no reliable D call. The length of the CDR3 is 14 residues. Germline V lookup: CDR1 WSHSY, CDR2 SAAADI. V was shortened by 11 bases and J by 3 bases, with 17 bases between the two germline ends. The CDR3 is CAASVRGFYNEQFF. The CDR3 region has the DNA TGCGCCGCCTCGGTTAGAGGATTCTACAATGAGCAGTTCTTC.

This chain links TRBV6-5 with TRBJ2-7; a possible D gene is TRBD1 (6 bases). The germline V gene has CDR1 MNHEY and CDR2 SVGAGI. CDR3 length equals 14 residues. Trimming left V 6 bases short and J 0 bases short, with 12 bases between. DNA of the CDR3: TGTGCCAGCAGGGACAGAAGTAGCTCCTACGAGCAGTACTTC. It specifies CASRDRSSSYEQYF.

This clone was observed a single time. The V call is TRBV6-4, the J call TRBJ2-1; 8 positions agree with TRBD2. This CDR3 is built from 14 residues. The ends lost 5 bases at V and 9 bases at J; junction bases unmatched: 9. In germline, CDR1 is MRHNA, CDR2 SNTAGT. CDR3 protein: CASSPSGLAAEQFF. CDR3 nucleotide sequence: TGTGCCAGCAGTCCCTCTGGACTAGCAGCTGAGCAGTTCTTC.

The V gene is TRBV19, the J gene TRBJ2-1; no clear D. Germline lookup yields CDR1 LNHDA and CDR2 SQIVND (reference sequence). The CDR3 covers 15 residues. With 0 bases removed from V and 5 bases from J, the gap between germline ends came to 11 bases. The CDR3 loop reads CASSIDKSSHNEQFF. Here the CDR3 DNA reads TGTGCCAGTAGTATAGACAAGTCGAGCCACAATGAGCAGTTCTTC.

The chain employs TRBV27 and TRBJ2-3, with D hard to call. V lost 5 bases, J lost 3 bases, and 9 bases lay in between. CDR3 length: 13 residues. CDR1 is MNHEY, CDR2 SMNVEV, per germline (reference sequence). The CDR3 DNA is TGTGCCAGCAGTCCCCACGGGACAGATACGCAGTATTTT. This gives the protein CASSPHGTDTQYF.

This clone was counted a few times. The V gene is TRBV30, the J gene TRBJ1-5, with D perhaps TRBD1 (5 bases). Trimming removed 0 bases at V and 4 bases at J, with 7 bases between. Germline V gene sequence: CDR1 GTSNPN, CDR2 SVGIG (reference sequence). The length of the CDR3 is 13 residues. The CDR3 region is CAWSVDRNQPQHF. The CDR3 nucleotides are TGTGCCTGGAGTGTTGACAGAAATCAGCCCCAGCATTTT.

This chain uses TRBV7-9 with TRBJ2-7; D perhaps matches TRBD1 (6 bases). CDR1 and CDR2 from the germline V gene are SEHNR and FQNEAQ (reference sequence). V was trimmed by 5 bases and J by 3 bases, leaving 8 bases between them. The CDR3 is 12 amino acids. The CDR3 nucleotides are TGTGCCAGCAGCACACAGGGCTACGAGCAGTACTTC. As protein: CASSTQGYEQYF. The full variable domain, with the rest looked up from reference TRBV7-9 and TRBJ2-7, is DTGVSQNPRHKITKRGQNVTFRCDPISEHNRLYWYRQTLGQGPEFLTYFQNEAQLEKSRLLSDRFSAERPKGSFSTLEIQRTEQGDSAMYLCASSTQGYEQYFGPGTRLTVT.

The sample holds one count of this clone. CDR3 residues: CASSTDRGGNQPQHF. CDR3 bases: TGTGCCAGCAGTACGGACAGGGGGGGCAATCAGCCCCAGCATTTT. V is TRBV6-1 and J is TRBJ1-5, with 10 bases fitting TRBD1. The CDR3 contains 15 residues. The germline V gene encodes CDR1 MNHNS and CDR2 SASEGT. V was clipped by 5 bases and J by 2 bases; unmatched bases: 3.

V and J are TRBV4-3 and TRBJ1-4; 9 bases align to TRBD1. Unmatched junction bases numbered 5, after V lost 1 base and J lost 8 bases. This CDR3 has 15 residues. In germline, CDR1 is LGHNA, CDR2 YSLEER. The CDR3 sequence is CASSQGTGAGEKLFF. The DNA of the CDR3 is TGCGCCAGCAGCCAAGGGACAGGGGCTGGGGAAAAACTGTTTTTT.

The chain is built from TRBV9 and TRBJ1-2; unclear D gene. The V gene's germline CDR1 is SGDLS and CDR2 YYNGEE. V was pared by 0 bases and J by 8 bases, with 11 bases between. This CDR3 is 13 amino acids long. The CDR3 bases are TGTGCCAGCAGCGTAGAGAAGGGAGCGGGCTACACCTTC. The encoded protein is CASSVEKGAGYTF.

V is TRBV10-3 and J is TRBJ1-1, with D perhaps TRBD1 (5 bases). The germline V gene encodes CDR1 ENHRY and CDR2 SYGVKD. The CDR3 is made up of 14 amino acids. Trimming took 4 bases from V and 2 from J, leaving 11 bases between them. CDR3: CAISGGGPNTEAFF. CDR3 bases: TGTGCCATCAGTGGGGGGGGACCTAACACTGAAGCTTTCTTT.

This clone was picked up one time. The V call is TRBV7-9, the J call TRBJ2-1; TRBD2 matches at 11 bases. Germline V gene sequence: CDR1 SEHNR, CDR2 FQNEAQ (reference sequence). The CDR3 extends over 18 amino acids. V lost 5 bases, J lost 4 bases, and 13 bases stayed unmatched. This CDR3 reads CASSQGTGTSGRYNEQFF. The CDR3 region has the DNA TGTGCCAGCAGCCAAGGAACCGGGACTAGCGGCCGGTACAATGAGCAGTTCTTC.

The chain uses TRBV7-6 and TRBJ1-4; TRBD1 might be the D (5 bases). CDR3 size: 14 residues. Germline V gene sequence: CDR1 SGHVS, CDR2 FNYEAQ. V was shortened by 5 bases and J by 6 bases, with 13 bases between the two germline ends. In DNA form, the CDR3 reads TGTGCCAGCAGCCCCGGGACCTTCGATGAAAAACTGTTTTTT. Protein: CASSPGTFDEKLFF.

V and J are TRBV13 and TRBJ2-7; TRBD1 agrees at 8 bases. Per the germline V gene, CDR1 is PRHDT and CDR2 is FYEKMQ (reference sequence). V shed 3 bases, J shed 2 bases, and the junction held 9 bases outside the gene matches. There are 16 residues in the CDR3. The CDR3 DNA sequence: TGTGCCAGCAGCTTCTTCCGGACAGGGAGGACCTACGAGCAGTACTTC. Translation gives CASSFFRTGRTYEQYF.

This clone occurred a few times. The DNA for the CDR3 is TGCGCCAGCACACCGTCGACAGGGGAGGCCTACGAGCAGTACTTC. Protein product: CASTPSTGEAYEQYF. This chain links TRBV4-1 with TRBJ2-7; 8 bases match TRBD1. Germline V gene sequence: CDR1 MGHRA, CDR2 YSYEKL. This CDR3 comprises 15 residues. J was trimmed by 2 bases and V by 7 bases; bases with no gene match: 10.

V and J are TRBV27 and TRBJ1-5; no clear D gene. CDR3 size: 14 residues. Looked up from germline, CDR1 is MNHEY and CDR2 is SMNVEV (reference sequence). V was trimmed by 3 bases and J by 4 bases, leaving 10 bases between them. The CDR3 reads CASSFTGKNQPQHF. The CDR3 DNA reads as TGTGCCAGCAGTTTTACGGGAAAAAATCAGCCCCAGCATTTT.

The genes are TRBV5-1 and TRBJ2-1, with a tentative D call TRBD1 (7 bases). V lost 0 bases and J 3 bases, leaving 10 bases between the germline ends. This CDR3 has 15 residues. The germline CDR1 and CDR2 sequences are SGHRS and YFSETQ. CDR3 residues: CASSLGQGGYNEQFF. CDR3 DNA sequence: TGCGCCAGCAGCTTGGGGCAGGGGGGCTACAATGAGCAGTTCTTC.

The genes are TRBV4-2 and TRBJ2-1; 7 bases align to TRBD2. Germline V gene lookup returns CDR1 LGHNA and CDR2 YNFKEQ. J lost 10 bases, V lost 1 base, and 4 bases had no gene match. The CDR3 covers 13 residues. The CDR3 sequence is CASSQGLAEEQFF. Here the CDR3 DNA reads TGTGCCAGCAGCCAAGGACTAGCAGAGGAGCAGTTCTTC.

The chain carries TRBV4-1 and TRBJ1-1; D not resolved. V lost 0 bases, J lost 3 bases, and 11 bases lay in between. The CDR3 extends over 15 amino acids. Germline-derived CDR1 and CDR2 are MGHRA and YSYEKL. The CDR3 DNA follows: TGCGCCAGCAGCCAAGATCGGTGGCCGGACACTGAAGCTTTCTTT. Amino acids: CASSQDRWPDTEAFF.